This TCR beta chain derives from a study of OX40 agonist ivuxolimab in advanced cancers. Study-level background: With a range of roughly 23 to 90, age averaged about 58 years, and 75% to 90% were male.

CDR1 and CDR2 (germline): LNHDA, SQIVND (reference sequence). V lost 4 bases, J lost 5 bases, and 14 bases lay in between. The CDR3 is made up of 14 amino acids. General study points: Among the lowest peripheral clonal expansion occurred in 0.1-3.0 mg/kg partial responders. Clonal expansion by week 6 occurred in CD4+ and CD8+ blood T cells (at 0.1 to 3.0 mg/kg).

Comment on this clone: The antigen remains unidentified.

Some clones are missing from TCRdb's copy, which holds only in-frame ones; the method was immunoSEQ multiplex PCR. Here the sample spans 55,000 to 80,000 clones, roughly nine tenths being singletons. The chain couples TRBV19 to TRBJ1-1; D possibly corresponds to TRBD1 (6 bases). The clonotype originates from an adult with an advanced solid tumor such as melanoma, head and neck, liver or kidney cancer. The specimen comprised CD4+ or CD8+ T cells sorted from blood, sampled in a trial of the OX40 agonist ivuxolimab. CDR3 loop: CASSNEGVRTEAFF. The CDR3 coding sequence is TGTGCCAGTAGTAATGAGGGGGTCAGAACTGAAGCTTTCTTT.